The clone carrying this T cell receptor (beta chain) was picked up a small number of times. These data originate in a study of blood T cells in healthy people across ages. CDR3 size: 13 residues. V was cut by 6 bases and J by 5 bases, with 13 bases left in between. Next came a second PCR, run for about 6 to 11 cycles, which used a sample-barcoded 5' primer along with a J-beta primer mix. TCRdb redid the calling of the 5' RACE reads with MiXCR, one entry per CDR3 protein. Of 760,000 or so distinct CDR3 sequences listed, around 25% are singletons. Around 10 milliliters was the volume of peripheral blood drawn from each donor. Another study also made use of these data, one on T cells of mothers and their children. From that paper: It was found that thymic selection shapes TCR recombination output similarly in related and unrelated pairs.

The chain employs TRBV12-3 or TRBV12-4 and TRBJ2-5; either TRBD1 or TRBD2 may fit D (5 bases each). The sample was blood. The source of this sequence is a boy between 10 and 17 years old in good health. The CDR3 loop reads CASSRRGTETQYF. CDR3 sequence (DNA): TGTGCCAGCAGCCGAAGAGGGACGGAGACCCAGTACTTC.